This T cell receptor beta chain was obtained from a study of cytomegalovirus exposure and HLA in healthy donors (dated by TCRdb to the late 2010s). Broadly, across the study: In an earlier analysis of 450 to 750 of the donors, approximately 260 Gb of sequence data and 90 million to 130 million unique TCR beta sequences from approximately 180 million T cells were reported. The T cell repertoires of under 700 subjects were profiled by immunosequencing and related to cytomegalovirus serostatus. In an earlier analysis of about 590 of the donors, high-throughput TCR beta sequencing was used to judge whether each TCR beta V gene segment behaved as functional or pseudogenic. The genetic ancestry cluster associated with self-reported Caucasian donors included 81% of the roughly 410 genotyped donors. Both class I and class II loci were covered by HLA typing, at four-digit resolution. A later analysis re-examined previously published TCR beta repertoires from more than 650 donors and added high-resolution HLA genotyping to investigate patterns of TCR occurrence. Donor age, sex, ethnicity and CMV serostatus were collected together with the repertoire data. Besides the first cohort of roughly 640 subjects, a separate validation cohort made up of roughly 120 different subjects was used. All discovery cohort repertoires had been generated on a single sequencing platform. The study was designed to test whether signatures of past pathogen exposure could be identified by cataloging public T cell receptors. Approximately 300 gigabases of sequencing data and approximately 92 million unique TCR sequences made up an early release that covered under 750 HLA-typed donors. Among roughly 400 genotyped donors of the cohort, an average of approximately 220,000 unique TCR beta nucleotide sequences was sequenced per donor, of which about 19% were non-productive. Typing coverage differed by locus: A, B, C, DRB1 and DQB1 were typed in about 629-640 donors, DQA1 in 522, DPA1 in some 610, and DPB1 in 450 to 480. Four or five DR-DQ haplotypes were handled as single units for association and clustering because linkage in the cohort was strong. In the later analysis, no new phenotypic data were used to find candidate immune exposures; instead, reliance was placed on TCR beta sequences and their occurrence across donors. In a later genetic analysis, genome-wide SNP genotypes for about three fifths of the 666 donors were used, and that subset was treated as a discovery cohort. The study combined high-throughput TCR immunosequencing, statistical association of individual TCRs with disease status, and machine learning to predict cytomegalovirus infection status.

The cohort consisted of 600 or so healthy bone marrow donors. Cohort members were all nominally healthy when sampled, although unrecorded immune exposures were likely present. The donor tested CMV seropositive and was one of the 289 seropositive cohort members. Each donor provided a peripheral blood sample, and peripheral blood mononuclear cells were used for TCR beta sequencing. The Qiagen DNeasy Blood Extraction Kit was used to extract genomic DNA from the blood cell samples. Germline trimming amounts to 3 bases on V and 4 bases on J, with 7 as the count of junction bases outside the gene matches. CDR1 is given as SGDLS and CDR2 as YYNGEE, both from the germline V gene. Including cysteine and phenylalanine, the CDR3 has 15 amino acids. Only CDR3 DNA is held: 45 bases, read in frame from base 1. Libraries came from the immunoSEQ multiplex PCR assay. A mixture of 60 forward primers for TCR Vbeta segments and 13 reverse primers for TCR Jbeta segments was used in the multiplex PCR. The CDR3 region of rearranged TCR beta genes was amplified from genomic DNA by a multiplex PCR assay. The Illumina HiSeq System was used to sequence the amplified TCR beta libraries as 87-base-pair reads. The source study handled its data this way. A later analysis counted approximately 84 million unique TCR beta chains across the 650 to 800 repertoires, and roughly 9.9 million of these chains were shared by at least two donors. To remove PCR and sequencing errors, raw reads were error-corrected and collapsed into unique sequences using a nearest-neighbor algorithm that merged closely related sequences. To assign V, D and J gene segments, CDR3 sequences were aligned to IMGT reference sequences. Each retained sequence needed at least a six-nucleotide match to both a V gene segment and a J gene segment. Rearrangements were classified as productive when the CDR3 lacked stop codons and remained in frame with V and J, and all other rearrangements were classified as non-productive. CDR3 was defined according to IMGT convention as the region running from the second conserved V-encoded cysteine to the conserved J-encoded phenylalanine. Sequences without an unambiguous match to a single V gene segment were excluded from the earlier analysis of approximately 600 of the donors. An earlier analysis of several hundred of the donors classified V segments as functional when productive rearrangements were above 56.7% and as segregating when the standard deviation between donors was above 5%. To diagnose cytomegalovirus status from the catalog of TCR beta chain sequences, a statistical classification framework was built. In a later analysis, V and J genes were assigned by comparing TCR nucleotide sequences against IMGT/GENE-DB human TR gene sequences. In a later analysis, CDR3 sequences and most-parsimonious VDJ recombination scenarios were assigned using the TCRdist pipeline. In a later analysis, each TCR beta chain was defined by its CDR3 amino acid sequence together with its V-gene family, and reads without a unique V-gene family were excluded. To address suspected cross-contamination and a sequencing artifact, a later analysis removed 592 highly shared, low-generation-probability nucleotide sequences. A later analysis calculated a clonal expansion index for each public chain from normalized within-repertoire ranks of inferred template counts. Generation probabilities in a later analysis came from a VDJ recombination model fitted to out-of-frame rearrangements, and those results were checked against IGoR. In a later analysis, hypergeometric tests were used to score TCR-TCR, TCR-HLA and TCR-CMV co-occurrence, with a repertoire-size bias correction applied to TCR pairs. In a later analysis, false discovery rates were estimated by permuting HLA or CMV assignments 20 times. A later analysis grouped co-occurring TCRs with DBSCAN, adding TCRdist sequence similarity when clustering within HLA-allele-positive subsets. For co-occurrence clustering, repertoires with fewer than 30,000 or more than 120,000 public chains were excluded, along with roughly five repertoires with anomalous nucleotide sharing. TCRdb provides this immuneACCESS table in a form limited to in-frame rearrangements. Some clones are lacking; in checked studies, under half of them reflect an unresolved V gene, and why the rest are absent is not known. V and J calls and clone size come straight from that table; D and trimming were deduced from the DNA. The sample table lists about 150,000 clones, 81% of them with a count of one. The ten largest clones capture approximately 1.2% of the sample.

Concerning this clone: Its antigen is still unknown. No base quality values were provided; no much bigger clone lies one nucleotide off.

Results and caveats for the whole study, not just this receptor: When HLA alleles, especially DR and DQ, strongly co-occurred, TCR associations were difficult to assign to individual alleles. A further reported finding was that TCR beta sequences accurately predicted the HLA-A and HLA-B alleles for most subjects in the first cohort. The study gave a list of 150 to 200 TCR beta chains associated with cytomegalovirus. A group of highly shared sequence variants was considered likely to be a technical artifact of the sequencing pipeline. The authors suggested that the approach could potentially be extended to other disease states and immunological phenotypes. This cohort had only TCR beta chains sequenced, and the lack of alpha or paired-chain data limited which features could be detected. Compared with the roughly 700-donor mean, donors in an Asian-associated ancestry cluster had fewer N-insertions in productive TCRs, according to a later genetic analysis. Linkage disequilibrium might explain the correlated functional status among segregating V segments, but an unknown experimental factor could not be excluded. For the cohort, immune exposure information was limited to CMV serostatus. In a later genetic analysis, a missense DCLRE1C variant was associated with V-gene and J-gene trimming of TCR beta chains, and the association was replicated in an independent cohort. An earlier analysis of 450 to 750 of the donors showed that most TCR beta V segments appeared in productive rearrangements either about 90% or about 30% of the time, which broadly matched IMGT annotations. A later analysis found that most CMV-associated TCR beta chains appeared HLA-restricted, with HLA associations seemingly driven largely by CMV exposure. A later analysis found that HLA-associated TCR beta chains were more clonally expanded and had lower generation probabilities than equally common non-associated chains. At a false discovery rate of 0.05, a later analysis linked roughly 17,000 TCR beta sequences to specific HLA alleles. Because HLA typing was unavailable for some donors at each locus, only the typed subset was used in association tests. Roughly uniform sequencing depth across donors was assumed in presence/absence analyses, although this assumption may not hold. A few of the identified cytomegalovirus-associated TCR beta chains were confirmed in vitro to be specific for cytomegalovirus antigens. Because counts were too low, approximately 18 rarely observed V segments, including chromosome 9 orphons, were excluded from the earlier analysis of a few hundred of the donors. A later analysis found that TCR association rates varied across HLA loci, with DRB1 alleles showing the most associated TCRs and HLA-C alleles the fewest. Across donors, most TCR sequences were observed very rarely, whereas some public TCRs were present in many individuals. Because the 87-base-pair reads could not distinguish some IMGT-functional V segments, including TRBV6-2 and TRBV6-3, those segments were excluded. According to a later analysis, parvovirus B19, influenza, CMV and Epstein-Barr virus appeared linked to several top co-occurrence clusters. Cytomegalovirus status was reported to be diagnosed by the classifier with high specificity and sensitivity in both the original and validation cohorts.

The sequencing sample was made of PBMCs. This clonotype originated in a man aged 50 to 60 in good health and CMV-seropositive. Recombination connected TRBV9 to TRBJ1-3; TRBD1 aligns with 7 central bases. CDR3 region: CASSDRQGAGNTIYF. The sequenced DNA: TGTGCCAGCAGCGACCGACAGGGTGCGGGAAACACCATATATTTT. Here the CDR3 is joined to the reference TRBV9 and TRBJ1-3 genes, and the full variable domain is: DSGVTQTPKHLITATGQRVTLRCSPRSGDLSVYWYQQSLDQGLQFLIQYYNGEERAKGNILERFSAQQFPDLHSELNLSSLELGDSALYFCASSDRQGAGNTIYFGEGSWLTVV.